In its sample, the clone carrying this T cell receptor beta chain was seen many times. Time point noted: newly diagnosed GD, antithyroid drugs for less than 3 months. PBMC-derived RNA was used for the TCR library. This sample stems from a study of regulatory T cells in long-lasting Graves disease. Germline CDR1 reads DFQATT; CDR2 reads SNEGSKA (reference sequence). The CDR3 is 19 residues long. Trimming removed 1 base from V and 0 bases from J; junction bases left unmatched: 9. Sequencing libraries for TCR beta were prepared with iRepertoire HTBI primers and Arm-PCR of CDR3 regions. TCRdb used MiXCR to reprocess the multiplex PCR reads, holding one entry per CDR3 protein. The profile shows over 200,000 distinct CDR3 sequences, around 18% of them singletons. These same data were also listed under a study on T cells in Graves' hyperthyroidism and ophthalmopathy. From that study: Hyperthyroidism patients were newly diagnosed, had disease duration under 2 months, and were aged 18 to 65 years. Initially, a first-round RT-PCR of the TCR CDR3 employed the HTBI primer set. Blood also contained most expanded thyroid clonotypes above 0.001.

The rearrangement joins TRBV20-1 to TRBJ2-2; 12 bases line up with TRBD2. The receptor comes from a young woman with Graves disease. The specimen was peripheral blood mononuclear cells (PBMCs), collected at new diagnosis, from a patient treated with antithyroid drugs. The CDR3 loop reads CSARVIGLAGIANTGELFF. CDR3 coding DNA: TGCAGTGCTAGAGTAATTGGACTAGCGGGGATCGCGAACACCGGGGAGCTGTTTTTT.